This TCR beta chain was recorded in a study of blood T cell repertoires in COVID-19. Clones were sequenced by immunoSEQ multiplex PCR, and TCRdb holds only the in-frame ones, with some missing. The sample has about 320,000 clones; approximately 88% are singletons. Trimming at V came to 6 bases and at J to 0 bases, leaving 20 bases not matched to a gene. The CDR3 consists of 20 residues. Germline CDR1 GTSNPN, CDR2 SVGIG (reference sequence). This TCR came from a man aged 55-75 years who had recovered from COVID-19. V usage is TRBV30 and J usage is TRBJ2-6; 7 positions match TRBD2. The sample was PBMCs or T cells enriched from blood (not recorded which). The CDR3 is CACRGSFRLAVTSGANVLTF. The CDR3 bases are TGTGCCTGTCGGGGGAGTTTCAGGCTAGCGGTTACCTCTGGGGCCAACGTCCTGACTTTC.